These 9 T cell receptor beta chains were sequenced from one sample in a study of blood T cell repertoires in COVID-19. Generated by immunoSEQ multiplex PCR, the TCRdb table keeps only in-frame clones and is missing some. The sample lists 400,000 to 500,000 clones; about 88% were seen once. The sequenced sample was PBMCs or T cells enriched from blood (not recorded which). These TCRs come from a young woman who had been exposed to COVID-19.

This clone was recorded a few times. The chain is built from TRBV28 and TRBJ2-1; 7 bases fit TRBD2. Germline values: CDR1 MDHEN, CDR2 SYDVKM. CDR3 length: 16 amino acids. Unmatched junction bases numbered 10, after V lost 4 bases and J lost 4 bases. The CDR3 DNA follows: TGTGCCAGCAGTTCCGGCGGGAGTGGCCCTTACAATGAGCAGTTCTTC. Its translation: CASSSGGSGPYNEQFF.

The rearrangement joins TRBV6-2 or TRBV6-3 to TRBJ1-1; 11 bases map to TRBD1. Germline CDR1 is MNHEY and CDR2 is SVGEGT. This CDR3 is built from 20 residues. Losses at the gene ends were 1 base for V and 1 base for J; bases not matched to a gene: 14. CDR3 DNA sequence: TGTGCCAGCAGTTACTTACCTCCCGGGACAGGGGGTCCGTGGAACACTGAAGCTTTCTTT. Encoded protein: CASSYLPPGTGGPWNTEAFF.

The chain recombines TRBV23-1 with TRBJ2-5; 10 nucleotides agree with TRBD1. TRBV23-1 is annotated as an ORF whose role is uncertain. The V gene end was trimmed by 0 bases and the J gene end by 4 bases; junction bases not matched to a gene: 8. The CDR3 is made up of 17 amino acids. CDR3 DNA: TGCGCCAGCAGTCAATCGGGACAGGGGAGGGGAACAGAGACCCAGTACTTC. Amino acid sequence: CASSQSGQGRGTETQYF.

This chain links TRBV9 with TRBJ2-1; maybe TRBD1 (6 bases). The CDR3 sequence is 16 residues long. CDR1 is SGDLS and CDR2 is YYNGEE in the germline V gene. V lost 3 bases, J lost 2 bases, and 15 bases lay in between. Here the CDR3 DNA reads TGTGCCAGCAGCGCCCTACAGGGTTCGACCTACAATGAGCAGTTCTTC. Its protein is CASSALQGSTYNEQFF.

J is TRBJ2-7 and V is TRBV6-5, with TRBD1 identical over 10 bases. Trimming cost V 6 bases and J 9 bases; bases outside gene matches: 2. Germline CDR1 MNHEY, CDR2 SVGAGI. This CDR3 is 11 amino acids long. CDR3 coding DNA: TGTGCCAGCAGCGGGACAGGGGTGCAGTACTTC. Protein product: CASSGTGVQYF.

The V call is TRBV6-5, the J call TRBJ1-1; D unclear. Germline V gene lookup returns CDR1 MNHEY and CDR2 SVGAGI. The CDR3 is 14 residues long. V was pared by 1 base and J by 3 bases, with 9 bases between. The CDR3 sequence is CASSYLNSDTEAFF. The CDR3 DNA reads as TGTGCCAGCAGTTACTTGAATTCGGACACTGAAGCTTTCTTT.

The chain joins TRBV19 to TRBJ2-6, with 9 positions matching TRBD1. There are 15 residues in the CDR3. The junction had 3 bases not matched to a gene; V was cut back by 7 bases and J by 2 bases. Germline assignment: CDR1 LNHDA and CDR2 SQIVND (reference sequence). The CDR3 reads CASMGDRAGANVLTF. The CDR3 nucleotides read TGTGCCAGTATGGGGGACAGGGCTGGGGCCAACGTCCTGACTTTC.

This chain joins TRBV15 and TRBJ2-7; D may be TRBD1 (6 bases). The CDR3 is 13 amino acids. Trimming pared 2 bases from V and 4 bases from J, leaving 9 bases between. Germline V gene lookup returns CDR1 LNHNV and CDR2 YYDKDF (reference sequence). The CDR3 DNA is TGTGCCACCAGCAGATGGACAGCGTACGAGCAGTACTTC. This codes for CATSRWTAYEQYF.

The CDR3 region has the DNA TGTGCCAGCAGCCAAACAGGGTGGGAATCCTACGAGCAGTACTTC. Protein product: CASSQTGWESYEQYF. The chain links TRBV7-2 to TRBJ2-7, with D perhaps matching TRBD1 (6 bases). This CDR3 has 15 amino acids. Germline V gene lookup returns CDR1 SGHTA and CDR2 FQGNSA. The germline V and J ends were trimmed by 5 bases and 1 base, with 15 bases remaining between them.